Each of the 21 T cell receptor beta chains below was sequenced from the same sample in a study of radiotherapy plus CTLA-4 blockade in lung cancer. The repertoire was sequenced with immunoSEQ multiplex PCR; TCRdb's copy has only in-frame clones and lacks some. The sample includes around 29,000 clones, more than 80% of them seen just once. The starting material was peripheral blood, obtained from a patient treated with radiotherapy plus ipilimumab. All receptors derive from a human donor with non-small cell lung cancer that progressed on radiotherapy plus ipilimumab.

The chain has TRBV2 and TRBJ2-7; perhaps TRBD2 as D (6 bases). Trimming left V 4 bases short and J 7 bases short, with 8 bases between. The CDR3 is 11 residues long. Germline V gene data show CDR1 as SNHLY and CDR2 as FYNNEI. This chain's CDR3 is CASSGRGEQYF. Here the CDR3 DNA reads TGTGCCAGCAGTGGACGGGGGGAGCAGTACTTC.

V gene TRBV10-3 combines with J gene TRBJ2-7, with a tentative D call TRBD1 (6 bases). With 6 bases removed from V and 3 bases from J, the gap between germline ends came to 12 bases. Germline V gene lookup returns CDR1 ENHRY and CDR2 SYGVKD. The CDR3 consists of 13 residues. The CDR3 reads CAIRGDTYYEQYF. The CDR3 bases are TGTGCCATCAGGGGGGACACTTACTACGAGCAGTACTTC.

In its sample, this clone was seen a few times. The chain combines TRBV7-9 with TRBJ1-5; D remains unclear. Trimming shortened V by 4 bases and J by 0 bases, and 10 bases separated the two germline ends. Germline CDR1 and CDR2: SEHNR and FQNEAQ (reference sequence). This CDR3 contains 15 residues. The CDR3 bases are TGTGCCAGCAGCTCCCATGGAGGTAGCAATCAGCCCCAGCATTTT. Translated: CASSSHGGSNQPQHF.

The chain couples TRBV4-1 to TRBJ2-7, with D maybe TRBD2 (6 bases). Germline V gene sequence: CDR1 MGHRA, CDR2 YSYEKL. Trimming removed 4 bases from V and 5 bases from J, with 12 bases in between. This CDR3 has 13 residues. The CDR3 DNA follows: TGCGCCAGCAGCCGGGCGGGGTTAGACGAGCAGTACTTC. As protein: CASSRAGLDEQYF.

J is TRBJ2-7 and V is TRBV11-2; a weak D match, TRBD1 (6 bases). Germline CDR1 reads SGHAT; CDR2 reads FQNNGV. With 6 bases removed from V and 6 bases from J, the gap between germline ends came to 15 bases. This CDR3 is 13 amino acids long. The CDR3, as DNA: TGTGCCAGCAGAACAGGGACGGGGAGCGAGCAGTACTTC. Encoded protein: CASRTGTGSEQYF.

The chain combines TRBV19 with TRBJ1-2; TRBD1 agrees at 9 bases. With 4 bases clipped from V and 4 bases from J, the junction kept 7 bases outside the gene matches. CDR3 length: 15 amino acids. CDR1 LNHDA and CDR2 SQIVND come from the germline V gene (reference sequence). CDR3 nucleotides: TGTGCCAGTAGTACTACAGGGGGCGCCGGCTATGGCTACACCTTC. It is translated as CASSTTGGAGYGYTF.

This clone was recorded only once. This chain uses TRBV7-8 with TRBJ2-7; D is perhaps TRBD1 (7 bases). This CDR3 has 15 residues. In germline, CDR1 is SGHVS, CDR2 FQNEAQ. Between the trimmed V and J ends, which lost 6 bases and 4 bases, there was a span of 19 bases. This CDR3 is CASSNQGDFKYEQYF. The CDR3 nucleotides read TGTGCCAGCAGTAACCAGGGGGACTTCAAATACGAGCAGTACTTC.

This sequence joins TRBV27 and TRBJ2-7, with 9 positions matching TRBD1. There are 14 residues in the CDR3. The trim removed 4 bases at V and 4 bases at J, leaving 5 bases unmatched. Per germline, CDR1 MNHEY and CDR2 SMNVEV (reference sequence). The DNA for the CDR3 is TGTGCCAGCAGTTATGGGACAGGGTTGTACGAGCAGTACTTC. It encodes CASSYGTGLYEQYF.

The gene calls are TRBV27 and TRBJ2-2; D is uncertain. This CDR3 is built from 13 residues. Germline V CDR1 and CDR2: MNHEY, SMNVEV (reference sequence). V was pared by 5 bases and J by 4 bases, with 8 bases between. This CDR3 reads CASSITFTGELFF. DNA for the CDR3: TGTGCCAGCAGTATCACATTCACCGGGGAGCTGTTTTTT.

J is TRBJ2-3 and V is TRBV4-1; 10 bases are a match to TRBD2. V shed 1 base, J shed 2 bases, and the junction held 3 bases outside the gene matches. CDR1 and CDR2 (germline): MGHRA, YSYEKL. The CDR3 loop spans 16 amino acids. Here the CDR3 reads CASSQAGLAVTDTQYF. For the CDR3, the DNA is TGCGCCAGCAGCCAAGCTGGACTAGCGGTCACAGATACGCAGTATTTT.

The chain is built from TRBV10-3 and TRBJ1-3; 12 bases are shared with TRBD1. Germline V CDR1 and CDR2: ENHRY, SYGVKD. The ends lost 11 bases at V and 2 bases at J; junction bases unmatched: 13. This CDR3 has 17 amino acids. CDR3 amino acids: CAAELGTGGATGNTIYF. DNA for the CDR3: TGTGCCGCCGAACTCGGGACAGGGGGCGCGACTGGAAACACCATATATTTT.

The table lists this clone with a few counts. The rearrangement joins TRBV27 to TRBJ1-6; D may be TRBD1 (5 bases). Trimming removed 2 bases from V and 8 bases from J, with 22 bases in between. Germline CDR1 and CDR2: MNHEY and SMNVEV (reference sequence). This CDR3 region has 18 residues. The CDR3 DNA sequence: TGTGCCAGCAGTTTAATAGGATTCTCGAAGACAGCTTATTCACCCCTCCACTTT. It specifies CASSLIGFSKTAYSPLHF.

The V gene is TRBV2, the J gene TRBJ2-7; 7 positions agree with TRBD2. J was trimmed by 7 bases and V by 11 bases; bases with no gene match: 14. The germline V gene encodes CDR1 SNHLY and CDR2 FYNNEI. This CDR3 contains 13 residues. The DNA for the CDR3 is TGTGCCTGCGGTCGGGACTATCTGGGGGAGCAGTACTTC. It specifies CACGRDYLGEQYF.

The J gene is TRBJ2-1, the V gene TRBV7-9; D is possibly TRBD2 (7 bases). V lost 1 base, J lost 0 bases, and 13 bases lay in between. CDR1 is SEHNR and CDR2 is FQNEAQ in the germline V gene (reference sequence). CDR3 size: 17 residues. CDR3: CASSLVGGPSSYNEQFF. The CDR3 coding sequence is TGTGCCAGCAGCTTAGTGGGGGGGCCGAGCTCCTACAATGAGCAGTTCTTC.

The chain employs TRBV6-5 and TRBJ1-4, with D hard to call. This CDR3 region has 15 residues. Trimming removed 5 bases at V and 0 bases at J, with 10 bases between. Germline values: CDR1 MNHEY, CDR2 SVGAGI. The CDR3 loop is CASSIRPATNEKLFF. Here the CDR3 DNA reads TGTGCCAGCAGTATTCGTCCCGCAACTAATGAAAAACTGTTTTTT.

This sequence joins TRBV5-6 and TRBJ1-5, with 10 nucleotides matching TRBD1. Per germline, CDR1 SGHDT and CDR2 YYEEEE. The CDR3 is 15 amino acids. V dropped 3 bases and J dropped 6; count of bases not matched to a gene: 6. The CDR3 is CASSSGQGITQPQHF. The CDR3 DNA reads TGTGCCAGCAGCTCGGGACAGGGGATAACTCAGCCCCAGCATTTT. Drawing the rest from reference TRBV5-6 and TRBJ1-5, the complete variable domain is DAGVTQSPTHLIKTRGQQVTLRCSPKSGHDTVSWYQQALGQGPQFIFQYYEEEERQRGNFPDRFSGHQFPNYSSELNVNALLLGDSALYLCASSSGQGITQPQHFGDGTRLSIL.

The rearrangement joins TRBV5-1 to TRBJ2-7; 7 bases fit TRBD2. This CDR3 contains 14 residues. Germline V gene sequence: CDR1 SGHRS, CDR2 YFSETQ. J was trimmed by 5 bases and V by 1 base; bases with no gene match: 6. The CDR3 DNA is TGCGCCAGCAGCTTGAACGGGGGGAAGAACGAGCAGTACTTC. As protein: CASSLNGGKNEQYF.

CDR3 DNA sequence: TGTGCCAGCAGCTCGGGACAGTATAACTATGGCTACACCTTC. Translation gives CASSSGQYNYGYTF. The chain employs TRBV7-9 and TRBJ1-2; TRBD1 aligns across 7 bases. The CDR3 is made up of 14 amino acids. Looked up from germline, CDR1 is SEHNR and CDR2 is FQNEAQ (reference sequence). The J segment lost 1 base and the V segment lost 4 bases, leaving 3 bases of the junction unmatched.

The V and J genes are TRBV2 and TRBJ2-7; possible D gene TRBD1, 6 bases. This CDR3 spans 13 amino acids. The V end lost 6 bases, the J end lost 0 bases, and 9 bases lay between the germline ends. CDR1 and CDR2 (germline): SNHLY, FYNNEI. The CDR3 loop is CASRGDNSYEQYF. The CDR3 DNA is TGTGCCAGCAGGGGGGACAACTCCTACGAGCAGTACTTC.

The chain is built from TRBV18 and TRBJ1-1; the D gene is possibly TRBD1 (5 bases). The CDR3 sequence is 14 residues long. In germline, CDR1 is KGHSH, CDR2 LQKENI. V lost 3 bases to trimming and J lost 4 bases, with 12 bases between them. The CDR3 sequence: CASSPGGGITEAFF. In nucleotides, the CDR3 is TGTGCCAGCTCACCGGGGGGAGGGATCACTGAAGCTTTCTTT. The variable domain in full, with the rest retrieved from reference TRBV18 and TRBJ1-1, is NAGVMQNPRHLVRRRGQEARLRCSPMKGHSHVYWYRQLPEEGLKFMVYLQKENIIDESGMPKERFSAEFPKEGPSILRIQQVVRGDSAAYFCASSPGGGITEAFFGQGTRLTVV.

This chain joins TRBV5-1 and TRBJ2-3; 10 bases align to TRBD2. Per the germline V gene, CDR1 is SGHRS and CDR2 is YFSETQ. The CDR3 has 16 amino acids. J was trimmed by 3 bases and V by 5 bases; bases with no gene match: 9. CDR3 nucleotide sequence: TGCGCCAGCAGGGCAGTAGCGGGGGGTTTTACAGATACGCAGTATTTT. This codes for CASRAVAGGFTDTQYF.